Below are 29 T cell receptor beta chains sequenced from a single sample in a study of blood T cells in healthy people across ages. It was with a sample-barcoded 5' primer and a J-beta primer mix that a second PCR of roughly 7 to 12 cycles was run. Each CDR3 protein gets one entry after TCRdb re-called the 5' RACE reads with MiXCR. The sample has over a million distinct CDR3 sequences, roughly 45% seen once; the top ten hold less than 8%. Source material: blood. All receptors come from a woman between 18 and 29 years old in good health.

A few counts support this clonotype. The CDR3 sequence is CASTPDGPSNTEAFF. The CDR3 DNA is TGTGCCAGCACCCCGGACGGACCCTCAAACACTGAAGCTTTCTTT. The rearrangement links TRBV12-3 or TRBV12-4 to TRBJ1-1; D ambiguous. CDR3 length equals 15 residues. V shed 7 bases and J shed 2 bases, with 17 bases lying between them.

The CDR3 nucleotides read TGCAGCGTTGAAGAGCTTACAGGGAAAAGCACAGATACGCAGTATTTT. Protein product: CSVEELTGKSTDTQYF. V usage is TRBV29-1 and J usage is TRBJ2-3, with a possible D match to TRBD1 (6 bases). The germline V and J ends were trimmed by 0 bases and 0 bases, with 13 bases remaining between them. Germline V lookup: CDR1 SQVTM, CDR2 ANQGSEA. This CDR3 has 16 amino acids.

In its sample, this clonotype was seen once. The J gene is TRBJ1-1, the V gene TRBV2; 8 positions match TRBD1. The CDR3 contains 15 residues. Germline V lookup: CDR1 SNHLY, CDR2 FYNNEI. With V trimmed by 4 bases and J by 6 bases, 10 bases remained unmatched. CDR3 in DNA: TGTGCCAGCAGTGGCCGACAGGGGCCGTCCCCTGAAGCTTTCTTT. Protein sequence: CASSGRQGPSPEAFF.

There are a few counts of this clonotype. The CDR3 DNA sequence: TGTGCCAGCAGCTCTGCGGGTGGGAGGTCCTACGAGCAGTACTTC. Protein: CASSSAGGRSYEQYF. This rearrangement joins TRBV7-9 to TRBJ2-7; TRBD2 is a possible D gene (6 bases). CDR1 and CDR2 from the germline V gene are SEHNR and FQNEAQ (reference sequence). This CDR3 contains 15 residues. Deletions cut 4 bases from V and 1 base from J, with 14 bases between.

A few counts support this clonotype. The chain employs TRBV3-1 and TRBJ2-7, with 8 positions matching TRBD1. The CDR3 contains 16 residues. CDR1 is LGHDT and CDR2 is YNNKEL in the germline V gene (reference sequence). The J segment lost 6 bases and the V segment lost 4 bases, leaving 14 bases of the junction unmatched. The CDR3 nucleotides read TGTGCCAGCAGCCGCATGGCCGGGACAGGACCCTCCGAGCAGTACTTC. Its protein product is CASSRMAGTGPSEQYF.

This clonotype appeared a few times. V gene TRBV29-1 combines with J gene TRBJ2-3; 9 nucleotides match TRBD2. With 2 bases clipped from V and 2 bases from J, the junction kept 2 bases outside the gene matches. Germline loops: CDR1 SQVTM, CDR2 ANQGSEA. This CDR3 is built from 14 residues. The CDR3 region is CSVESGRPTDTQYF. The CDR3 DNA is TGCAGCGTTGAAAGCGGGAGGCCCACAGATACGCAGTATTTT.

The chain carries TRBV28 and TRBJ1-1, with D tentatively TRBD1 (6 bases). The germline V and J ends were trimmed by 3 bases and 1 base, with 9 bases remaining between them. CDR1 is MDHEN, CDR2 SYDVKM, per germline. This CDR3 contains 14 residues. The DNA of the CDR3 is TGTGCCAGCAGTTTGTCCAGGGGGAACACTGAAGCTTTCTTT. It encodes CASSLSRGNTEAFF.

The genes are TRBV3-1 and TRBJ2-5; 11 positions agree with TRBD2. Germline V CDR1 and CDR2: LGHDT, YNNKEL (reference sequence). V lost 4 bases, J lost 8 bases, and 9 bases stayed unmatched. The CDR3 runs to 15 residues. CDR3 sequence: CASSPPGTSGATQYF. Here the CDR3 DNA reads TGTGCCAGCAGCCCGCCGGGGACTAGCGGCGCTACCCAGTACTTC.

This chain links TRBV27 with TRBJ2-1; 13 positions match TRBD2. Trimming took 2 bases from V and 2 from J; bases not matched to a gene: 6. Germline V gene sequence: CDR1 MNHEY, CDR2 SMNVEV (reference sequence). CDR3 length: 18 residues. The CDR3 nucleotides read TGTGCCAGCAGTTTAAGGGTGGGACTAGCGGGAACCTACAATGAGCAGTTCTTC. Its translation is CASSLRVGLAGTYNEQFF.

The rearrangement joins TRBV27 to TRBJ2-7, with D tentatively TRBD1 (6 bases). The CDR3 is 11 amino acids. The germline V gene has CDR1 MNHEY and CDR2 SMNVEV (reference sequence). The germline V and J ends were trimmed by 5 bases and 11 bases, with 13 bases remaining between them. The CDR3 reads CASSPRGSKYF. CDR3 sequence (DNA): TGTGCCAGCAGTCCCAGGGGATCAAAGTACTTC.

This clonotype has just a few counts. The rearrangement uses TRBV7-9 and TRBJ2-5; 7 positions agree with TRBD2. The CDR3 spans 15 residues. Unmatched junction bases numbered 6, after V lost 3 bases and J lost 2 bases. The germline V gene encodes CDR1 SEHNR and CDR2 FQNEAQ (reference sequence). The CDR3 DNA reads as TGTGCCAGCAGCTTGAACAGCGGGAATCAAGAGACCCAGTACTTC. It is translated as CASSLNSGNQETQYF.

The chain combines TRBV20-1 with TRBJ2-4; 7 nucleotides align to TRBD2. V shed 8 bases and J 1 base; nucleotides not matched to a gene: 17. Germline CDR1 and CDR2: DFQATT and SNEGSKA (reference sequence). CDR3 length: 17 amino acids. Here the CDR3 DNA reads TGCAGTTATTCATCGTTCGGCAGCGGGGAGGCCAAAAACATTCAGTACTTC. This sequence encodes CSYSSFGSGEAKNIQYF.

The rearrangement uses TRBV11-2 and TRBJ2-7; D is tentatively TRBD1 or TRBD2 (5 bases each). The CDR3 covers 13 residues. CDR1 and CDR2 from the germline V gene are SGHAT and FQNNGV. Trimming cost V 1 base and J 6 bases, with 10 bases left between them. The CDR3: CASSLASGTEQYF. CDR3 DNA: TGTGCCAGCAGCTTAGCCTCGGGGACCGAGCAGTACTTC.

V and J are TRBV29-1 and TRBJ2-1; TRBD2 aligns across 7 bases. J lost 9 bases, V lost 4 bases, and 15 bases had no gene match. CDR1 and CDR2 (germline): SQVTM, ANQGSEA. This CDR3 contains 15 residues. The CDR3 spells CSVAHRLAAHTEQFF. The CDR3 bases are TGCAGCGTTGCCCATCGACTAGCTGCTCACACTGAGCAGTTCTTC.

This clonotype was observed a few times. The J gene is TRBJ2-1, the V gene TRBV20-1, with a possible D match to TRBD1 (5 bases). The CDR3 is 16 amino acids. Trimming pared 0 bases from V and 6 bases from J, leaving 18 bases between. Germline V gene data show CDR1 as DFQATT and CDR2 as SNEGSKA (reference sequence). CDR3 DNA sequence: TGCAGTGCTAGAGATCCTCTACAGGCAAGAGGCAATGAGCAGTTCTTC. This sequence encodes CSARDPLQARGNEQFF.

Details on this clonotype: Relative to the germline gene, one junction end is altered; a read error may explain this. This sequence joins TRBV6-6 and TRBJ2-7; TRBD1 might be the D (6 bases). The CDR3 totals 13 residues. Germline V CDR1 and CDR2: MNHNY, SVGAGI (reference sequence). The CDR3 nucleotides read TGTGCCAGCGGGGGCACAGCCTCCTGCGAGCAGTACTTC. It codes for CASGGTASCEQYF.

This clonotype has at least ten counts. The DNA of the CDR3 is TGCGCCAGCAGCCAAGGACTGCGTAGTCCCTTTGCCTACGAGCAGTACTTC. Its translation is CASSQGLRSPFAYEQYF. The V and J genes are TRBV4-1 and TRBJ2-7; D not resolved. Germline V gene lookup returns CDR1 MGHRA and CDR2 YSYEKL. The ends were cut back, 1 base at V and 2 bases at J, with 18 bases in the middle. This CDR3 spans 17 amino acids.

In DNA form, the CDR3 reads TGTGCCAGCAGCTTATGGACAGCCAATGAGCAGTTCTTC. Amino acids: CASSLWTANEQFF. V usage is TRBV7-2 and J usage is TRBJ2-1; possible D gene TRBD1, 6 bases. CDR3 length equals 13 residues. CDR1 is SGHTA and CDR2 is FQGNSA in the germline V gene. V was pared by 2 bases and J by 6 bases, with 8 bases between.

This clonotype was detected only a few times. The chain couples TRBV24-1 to TRBJ2-7; 8 bases are a match to TRBD1. The V and J ends lost 3 bases and 7 bases, in that order; junction bases with no gene match: 16. CDR1 and CDR2 (germline): KGHDR, SFDVKD. CDR3 size: 17 residues. CDR3 residues: CATSDHGQGGAYNEQYF. The CDR3 bases are TGTGCCACCAGTGATCATGGACAGGGTGGCGCCTACAATGAGCAGTACTTC.

The chain's CDR3 is CASSTIQGHEKLFF. The CDR3 DNA reads TGTGCCAGCAGTACCATTCAGGGGCACGAAAAACTGTTTTTT. The chain is built from TRBV6-5 and TRBJ1-4; the D gene is possibly TRBD1 (6 bases). Looked up from germline, CDR1 is MNHEY and CDR2 is SVGAGI. Trimming took off 5 bases at V and 8 bases at J, with 15 bases between the two ends. The CDR3 covers 14 residues.

This clonotype has a handful of counts. This chain uses TRBV10-3 with TRBJ1-5; 7 positions agree with TRBD1. The germline CDR1 and CDR2 sequences are ENHRY and SYGVKD. This CDR3 contains 13 residues. V shed 10 bases, J shed 3 bases, and the junction held 6 bases outside the gene matches. As DNA, the CDR3 is TGTGCCACCGCAACAGGGGACAATCAGCCCCAGCATTTT. It specifies CATATGDNQPQHF.

This sequence joins TRBV3-1 and TRBJ2-1; TRBD2 is a possible D gene (6 bases). CDR1 and CDR2 from the germline V gene are LGHDT and YNNKEL (reference sequence). The V end lost 4 bases, the J end lost 9 bases, and 13 bases lay between the germline ends. The CDR3 is 13 amino acids. CDR3 region: CASSRGTEGEQFF. CDR3 in DNA: TGTGCCAGCAGCCGAGGAACGGAGGGTGAGCAGTTCTTC.

The rearrangement joins TRBV24-1 to TRBJ2-3; 10 positions agree with TRBD2. This CDR3 has 19 amino acids. V gave up 0 bases and J gave up 3 bases; unmatched junction bases: 11. Per germline, CDR1 KGHDR and CDR2 SFDVKD. The CDR3 here is CATSDLRAAGGPLTDTQYF. CDR3 DNA: TGTGCCACCAGTGATTTGCGAGCAGCGGGGGGGCCCTTAACAGATACGCAGTATTTT.

The CDR3 protein is CASSPPLRTSGRNEQFF. The CDR3 DNA reads TGTGCCAGCAGCCCCCCTCTGAGGACTAGCGGGAGAAATGAGCAGTTCTTC. The J gene is TRBJ2-1, the V gene TRBV3-1, with 13 positions matching TRBD2. Germline loops: CDR1 LGHDT, CDR2 YNNKEL (reference sequence). The CDR3 totals 17 residues. The J segment lost 7 bases and the V segment lost 4 bases, leaving 10 bases of the junction unmatched.

The rearrangement uses TRBV4-1 and TRBJ2-7, with 8 bases lining up with TRBD2. The V gene end was trimmed by 4 bases and the J gene end by 12 bases; junction bases not matched to a gene: 20. Germline V CDR1 and CDR2: MGHRA, YSYEKL. CDR3 length equals 16 residues. The DNA for the CDR3 is TGCGCCAGCAGCCTCAGAACTAGCGGAGCCAAAAACATTCGGTACTTC. This translates into CASSLRTSGAKNIRYF.

The rearrangement joins TRBV29-1 to TRBJ2-3; 8 nucleotides agree with TRBD2. The V and J ends lost 4 bases and 14 bases, in that order; junction bases with no gene match: 5. The CDR3 is 10 amino acids. Germline CDR1 reads SQVTM; CDR2 reads ANQGSEA. Written as DNA, the CDR3 is TGCAGCGTTGTGCGTAGCGGGGTGTATTTT. This encodes CSVVRSGVYF.

This clonotype has just one count. This clone may be a read error of a much larger clone one base away. This chain connects TRBV6-4 to TRBJ2-1; TRBD2 aligns across 12 bases. The CDR3 has 15 residues. Germline-derived CDR1 and CDR2 are MRHNA and SNTAGT. CDR3 protein: CAGSDLAGGYNEQFF. CDR3 coding DNA: TGTGCCGGCAGTGACCTAGCGGGAGGGTACAATGAGCAGTTCTTC.

The V call is TRBV7-9, the J call TRBJ1-2, with D perhaps matching TRBD1 (6 bases). CDR1 is SEHNR, CDR2 FQNEAQ, per germline (reference sequence). The CDR3 contains 15 residues. The V end lost 3 bases, the J end lost 4 bases, and 15 bases lay between the germline ends. The CDR3 loop is CASSFLLGGGYGYTF. CDR3 in DNA: TGTGCCAGCAGCTTTCTCCTCGGGGGCGGCTATGGCTACACCTTC.

V and J are TRBV27 and TRBJ2-3; tentatively, D is TRBD1 (5 bases). The CDR3 runs 15 residues. Germline CDR1 is MNHEY and CDR2 is SMNVEV (reference sequence). Trimming cost V 5 bases and J 1 base, with 13 bases left between them. CDR3 DNA sequence: TGTGCCAGCAGTCCCCCCGGACACCGCACAGATACGCAGTATTTT. Translating gives CASSPPGHRTDTQYF.